This TCR beta chain is drawn from a study of shared clonotypes between healthy human individuals. Germline CDR1 is LNHDA and CDR2 is SQIVND (reference sequence). The CDR3 runs to 14 residues. V lost 1 base and J 4 bases, leaving 10 bases between the germline ends. Unsorted PBMC DNA sequencing spanned ten immunoSEQ deep assay plates. Data came from immunoSEQ multiplex PCR; TCRdb stores just in-frame clones and leaves some out. Among 490,000 or so clones listed, approximately 80% were seen once. With respect to this clone: A single base is all that separates this from a far larger clone, so a read error is likely. The sample has other DNA sequences that encode this CDR3 too.

Sample: PBMCs. This sequence joins TRBV19 and TRBJ1-2; D perhaps matches TRBD1 (5 bases). The source is a woman in her thirties or forties in good health. Some clones in this sample may be carry-over from other donors' samples. Here the CDR3 reads CASSIVGQVYGYTF. CDR3 in DNA: TGTGCCAGTAGTATAGTTGGACAAGTCTATGGCTACACCTTC.